This TCR beta chain appears in the sequencing data of a study of blood T cell repertoires in COVID-19. TCRdb keeps only in-frame clones here, not all; method: immunoSEQ multiplex PCR. The table shows approximately 280,000 clones, with over 75% occurring only once. Germline loops: CDR1 MNHNS, CDR2 SASEGT. V shed 3 bases and J shed 3 bases, with 12 bases lying between them. This CDR3 contains 15 residues. The TCR originated in an older woman with acute or convalescent COVID-19. The chain couples TRBV6-1 to TRBJ1-5, with D unclear. The source material was peripheral blood. CDR3 amino acids: CASSDRGQTNQPQHF. The CDR3 DNA reads TGTGCCAGCAGTGACAGAGGTCAGACCAATCAGCCCCAGCATTTT.